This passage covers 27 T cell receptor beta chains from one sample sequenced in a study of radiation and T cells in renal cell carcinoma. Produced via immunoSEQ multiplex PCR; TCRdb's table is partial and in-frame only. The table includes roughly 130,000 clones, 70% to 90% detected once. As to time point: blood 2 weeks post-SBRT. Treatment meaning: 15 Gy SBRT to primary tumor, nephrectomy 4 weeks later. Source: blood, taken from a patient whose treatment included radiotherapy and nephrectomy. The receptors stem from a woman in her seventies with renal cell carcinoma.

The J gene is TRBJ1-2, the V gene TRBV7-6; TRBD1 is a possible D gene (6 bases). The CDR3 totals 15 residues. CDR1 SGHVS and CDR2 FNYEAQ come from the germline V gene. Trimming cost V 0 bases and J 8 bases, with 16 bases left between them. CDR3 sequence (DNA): TGTGCCAGCAGCTTAGCTCAACAGGGTCTGGGGGGCTACACCTTC. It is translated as CASSLAQQGLGGYTF.

The CDR3 sequence is CASSLSRDRGQKLFF. The CDR3 coding sequence is TGTGCCAGCAGCTTGAGCCGGGACAGGGGACAAAAACTGTTTTTT. The V call is TRBV5-4, the J call TRBJ1-4, with 10 bases matching TRBD1. CDR3 length: 15 residues. The germline CDR1 and CDR2 sequences are SGHNT and YYREEE (reference sequence). The V segment lost 1 base and the J segment 9 bases; nucleotides outside the gene matches: 6.

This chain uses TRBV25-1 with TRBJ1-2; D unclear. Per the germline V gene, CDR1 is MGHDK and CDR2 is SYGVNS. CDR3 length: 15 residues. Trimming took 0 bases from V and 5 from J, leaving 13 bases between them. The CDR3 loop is CASSEYTGRDYGYTF. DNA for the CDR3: TGTGCCAGCAGTGAATATACCGGCAGAGATTATGGCTACACCTTC.

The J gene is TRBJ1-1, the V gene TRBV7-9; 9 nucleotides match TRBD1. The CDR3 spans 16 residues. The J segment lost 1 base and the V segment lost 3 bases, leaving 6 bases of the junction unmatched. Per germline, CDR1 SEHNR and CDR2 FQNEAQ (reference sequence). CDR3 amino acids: CASSFPTGGRNTEAFF. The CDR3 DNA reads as TGTGCCAGCAGCTTCCCGACAGGGGGTAGGAACACTGAAGCTTTCTTT.

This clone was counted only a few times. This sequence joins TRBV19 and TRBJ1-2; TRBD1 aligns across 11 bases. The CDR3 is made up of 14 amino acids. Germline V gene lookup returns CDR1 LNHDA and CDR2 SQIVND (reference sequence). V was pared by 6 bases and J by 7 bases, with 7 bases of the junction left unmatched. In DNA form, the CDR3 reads TGTGCCAGTAGCCCGGACAGGGGGCAGAGTGGCTACACCTTC. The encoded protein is CASSPDRGQSGYTF.

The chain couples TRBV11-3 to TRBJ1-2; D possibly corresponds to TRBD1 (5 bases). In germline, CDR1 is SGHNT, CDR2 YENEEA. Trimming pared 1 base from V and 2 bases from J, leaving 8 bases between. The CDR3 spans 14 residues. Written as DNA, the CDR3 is TGTGCCAGCAGCTTAGTCGGGACGAACTATGGCTACACCTTC. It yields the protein CASSLVGTNYGYTF.

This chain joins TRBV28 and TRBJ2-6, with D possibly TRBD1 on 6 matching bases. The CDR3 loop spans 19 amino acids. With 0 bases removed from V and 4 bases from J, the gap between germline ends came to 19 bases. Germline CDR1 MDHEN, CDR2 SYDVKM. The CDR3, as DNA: TGTGCCAGCAGTTTATGGATGCGGACAGTTAGTGCCGGGGCCAACGTCCTGACTTTC. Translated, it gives CASSLWMRTVSAGANVLTF.

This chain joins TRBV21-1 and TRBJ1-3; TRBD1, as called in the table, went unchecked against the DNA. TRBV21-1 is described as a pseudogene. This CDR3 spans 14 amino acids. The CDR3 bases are TGTGCCACCACAGGGTATAGGAGTGGAAACACCATATATTTT. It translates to CATTGYRSGNTIYF.

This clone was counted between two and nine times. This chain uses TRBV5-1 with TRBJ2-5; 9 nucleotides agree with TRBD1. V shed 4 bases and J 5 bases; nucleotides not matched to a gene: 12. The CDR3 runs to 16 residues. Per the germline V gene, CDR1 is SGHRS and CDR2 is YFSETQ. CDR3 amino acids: CASSPGQGAGRETQYF. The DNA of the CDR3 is TGCGCCAGCAGCCCGGGACAGGGTGCCGGCCGGGAGACCCAGTACTTC.

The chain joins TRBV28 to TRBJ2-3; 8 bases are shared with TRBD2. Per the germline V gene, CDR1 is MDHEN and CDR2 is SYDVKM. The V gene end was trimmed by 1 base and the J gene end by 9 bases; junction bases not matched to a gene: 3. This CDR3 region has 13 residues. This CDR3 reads CASSLYGGATQYF. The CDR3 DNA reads TGTGCCAGCAGTTTATACGGGGGGGCAACGCAGTATTTT.

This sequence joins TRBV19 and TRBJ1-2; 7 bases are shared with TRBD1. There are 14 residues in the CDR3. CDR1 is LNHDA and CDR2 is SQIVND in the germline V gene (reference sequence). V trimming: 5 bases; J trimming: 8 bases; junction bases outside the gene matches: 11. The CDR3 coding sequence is TGTGCCAGTAGTCCTCATACTACAGGGGTCGGCTACACCTTC. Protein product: CASSPHTTGVGYTF.

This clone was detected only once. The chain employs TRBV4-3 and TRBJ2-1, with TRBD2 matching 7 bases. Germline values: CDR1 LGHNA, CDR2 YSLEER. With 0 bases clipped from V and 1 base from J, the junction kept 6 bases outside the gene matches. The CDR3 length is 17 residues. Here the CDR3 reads CASSQDPGGSSYNEQFF. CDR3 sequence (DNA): TGCGCCAGCAGCCAAGACCCGGGAGGTAGTTCCTACAATGAGCAGTTCTTC.

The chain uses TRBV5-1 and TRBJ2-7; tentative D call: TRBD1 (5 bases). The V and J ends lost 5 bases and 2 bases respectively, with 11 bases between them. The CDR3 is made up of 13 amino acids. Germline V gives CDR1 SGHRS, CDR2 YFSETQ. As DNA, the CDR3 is TGCGCCAGCAGAAAAGGGGATGCCTACGAGCAGTACTTC. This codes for CASRKGDAYEQYF.

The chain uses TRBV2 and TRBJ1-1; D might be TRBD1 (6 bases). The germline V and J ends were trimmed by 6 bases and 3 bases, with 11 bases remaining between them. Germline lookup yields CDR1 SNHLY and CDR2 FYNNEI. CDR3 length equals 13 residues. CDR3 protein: CASSGQLYTEAFF. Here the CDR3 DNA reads TGTGCCAGCAGCGGACAGCTCTACACTGAAGCTTTCTTT.

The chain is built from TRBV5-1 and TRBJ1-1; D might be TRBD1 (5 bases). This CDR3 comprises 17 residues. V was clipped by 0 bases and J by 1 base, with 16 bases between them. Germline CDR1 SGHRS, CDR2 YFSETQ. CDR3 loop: CASSLGSRVGGNTEAFF. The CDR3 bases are TGCGCCAGCAGCTTGGGATCTAGGGTTGGGGGGAACACTGAAGCTTTCTTT. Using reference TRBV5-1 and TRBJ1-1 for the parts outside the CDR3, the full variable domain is KAGVTQTPRYLIKTRGQQVTLSCSPISGHRSVSWYQQTPGQGLQFLFEYFSETQRNKGNFPGRFSGRQFSNSRSEMNVSTLELGDSALYLCASSLGSRVGGNTEAFFGQGTRLTVV.

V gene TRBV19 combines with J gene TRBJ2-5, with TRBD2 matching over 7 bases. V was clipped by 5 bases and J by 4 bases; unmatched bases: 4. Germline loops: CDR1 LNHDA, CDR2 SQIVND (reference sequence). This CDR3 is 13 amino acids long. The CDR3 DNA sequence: TGTGCCAGTAGTCCCGGGGGGAGAGAGACCCAGTACTTC. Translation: CASSPGGRETQYF.

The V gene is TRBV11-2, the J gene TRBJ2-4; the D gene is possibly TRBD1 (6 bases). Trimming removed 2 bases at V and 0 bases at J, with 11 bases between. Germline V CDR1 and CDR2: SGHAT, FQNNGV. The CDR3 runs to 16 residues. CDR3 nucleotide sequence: TGTGCCAGCAGCTTACAAGGGGGTGTAGCCAAAAACATTCAGTACTTC. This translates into CASSLQGGVAKNIQYF.

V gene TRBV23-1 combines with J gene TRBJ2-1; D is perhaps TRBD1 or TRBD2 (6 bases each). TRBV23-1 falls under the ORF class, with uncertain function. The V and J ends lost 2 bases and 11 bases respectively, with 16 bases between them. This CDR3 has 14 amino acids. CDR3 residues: CASSQRRGRKKQFF. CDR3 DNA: TGCGCCAGCAGTCAAAGACGGGGGCGGAAAAAGCAGTTCTTC.

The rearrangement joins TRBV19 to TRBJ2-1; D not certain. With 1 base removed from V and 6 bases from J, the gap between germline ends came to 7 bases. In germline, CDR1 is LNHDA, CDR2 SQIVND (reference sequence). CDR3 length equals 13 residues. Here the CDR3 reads CASSIGNSNEQFF. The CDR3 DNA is TGTGCCAGTAGTATAGGGAACTCCAATGAGCAGTTCTTC.

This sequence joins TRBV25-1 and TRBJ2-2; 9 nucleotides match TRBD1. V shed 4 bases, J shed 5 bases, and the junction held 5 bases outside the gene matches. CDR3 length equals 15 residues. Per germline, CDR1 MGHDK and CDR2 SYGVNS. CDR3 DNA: TGTGCCAGCAGTGGCGGACAGGGGAGGACCGGGGAGCTGTTTTTT. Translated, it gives CASSGGQGRTGELFF.

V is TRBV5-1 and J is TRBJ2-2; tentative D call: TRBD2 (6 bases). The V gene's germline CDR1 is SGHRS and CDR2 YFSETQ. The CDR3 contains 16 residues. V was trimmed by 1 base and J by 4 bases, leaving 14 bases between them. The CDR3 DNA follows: TGCGCCAGCAGCTTGCGCGTGGGGGGAACCACCGGGGAGCTGTTTTTT. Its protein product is CASSLRVGGTTGELFF.

Here the CDR3 reads CASSAGTGSGYTF. The DNA of the CDR3 is TGTGCCAGCAGCGCCGGGACAGGGTCTGGCTACACCTTC. The rearrangement links TRBV7-9 to TRBJ1-2; TRBD1 aligns across 9 bases. This CDR3 is built from 13 residues. Unmatched junction bases numbered 5, after V lost 5 bases and J lost 7 bases. The germline CDR1 and CDR2 sequences are SEHNR and FQNEAQ (reference sequence).

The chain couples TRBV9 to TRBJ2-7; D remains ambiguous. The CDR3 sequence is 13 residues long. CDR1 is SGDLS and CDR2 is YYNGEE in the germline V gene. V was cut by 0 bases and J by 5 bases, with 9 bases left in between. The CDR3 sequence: CASSVAWGNEQYF. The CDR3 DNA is TGTGCCAGCAGCGTAGCCTGGGGAAACGAGCAGTACTTC.

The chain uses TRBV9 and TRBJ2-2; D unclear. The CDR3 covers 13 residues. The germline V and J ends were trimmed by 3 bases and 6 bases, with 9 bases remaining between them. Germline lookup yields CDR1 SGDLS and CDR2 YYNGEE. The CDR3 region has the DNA TGTGCCAGCAGCGCCGATTGGGCCGGGGAGCTGTTTTTT. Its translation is CASSADWAGELFF.

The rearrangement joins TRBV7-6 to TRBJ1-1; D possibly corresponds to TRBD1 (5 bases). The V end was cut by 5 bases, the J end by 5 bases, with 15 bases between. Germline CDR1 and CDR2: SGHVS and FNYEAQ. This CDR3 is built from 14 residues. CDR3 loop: CASSTDVRGTEAFF. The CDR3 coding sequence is TGTGCCAGCAGCACCGATGTAAGGGGAACTGAAGCTTTCTTT.

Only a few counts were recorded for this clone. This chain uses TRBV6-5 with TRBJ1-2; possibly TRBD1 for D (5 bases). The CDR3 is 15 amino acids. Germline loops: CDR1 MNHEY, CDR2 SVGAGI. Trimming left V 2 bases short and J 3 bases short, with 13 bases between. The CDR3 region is CASSYGAGQDYGYTF. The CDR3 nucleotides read TGTGCCAGCAGTTACGGGGCAGGGCAGGACTATGGCTACACCTTC.

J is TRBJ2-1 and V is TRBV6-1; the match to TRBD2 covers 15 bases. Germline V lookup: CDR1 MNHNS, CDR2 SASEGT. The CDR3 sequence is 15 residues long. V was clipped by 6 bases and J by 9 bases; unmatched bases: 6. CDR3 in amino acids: CASSVGLAGGAEQFF. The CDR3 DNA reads TGTGCCAGCAGCGTGGGACTAGCGGGGGGTGCTGAGCAGTTCTTC.